This T cell receptor beta chain is drawn from a study of cytomegalovirus exposure and HLA in healthy donors (dated by TCRdb to 2016 to 2017). Looking at the study overall: An earlier analysis of approximately 640 of the donors reported about 250 Gb of sequence data and some 100 million unique TCR beta sequences from 150 million to 200 million T cells. HLA typing included class I and class II loci at four-digit resolution. An early release that covered more than 550 HLA-typed donors contained approximately 300 gigabases of sequencing data and 70 million to 100 million unique TCR sequences. Of the roughly 390 genotyped donors, 65% to 90% fell in the genetic ancestry cluster associated with self-reported Caucasian donors. In the later analysis, no new phenotypic data were used to find candidate immune exposures; instead, reliance was placed on TCR beta sequences and their occurrence across donors. The T cell repertoires of 666 subjects were profiled by immunosequencing and related to cytomegalovirus serostatus. The number of typed donors differed by locus: 629-630 for A, B, C, DRB1 and DQB1; roughly 510 for DQA1; about 600 for DPA1; and about 450 for DPB1. Along with the approximately 700-subject first cohort, a separate validation cohort of 120 different subjects was used. In a later analysis, previously published TCR beta repertoires from several hundred donors were re-analyzed and high-resolution HLA genotyping was added so that TCR occurrence patterns could be studied. Donor age, sex, ethnicity and CMV serostatus were collected together with the repertoire data. High-throughput TCR immunosequencing, statistical association of individual TCRs with disease status, and machine learning were combined to predict cytomegalovirus infection status. Across approximately 400 genotyped donors of the cohort, an average of about 240,000 unique TCR beta nucleotide sequences per donor were sequenced, and 15% to 20% of those sequences were non-productive. A later genetic analysis took genome-wide SNP genotypes for about three fifths of the 666 donors and used that subset as a discovery cohort. Because of strong linkage in the cohort, roughly five DR-DQ haplotypes were treated as single units for association and clustering. An earlier analysis of some 600 of the donors applied high-throughput TCR beta sequencing to assess whether each TCR beta V gene segment acted as functional or pseudogenic. The aim of the study was to test whether cataloging public T cell receptors could identify signatures of past pathogen exposure. All discovery cohort repertoires had been generated on a single sequencing platform. What the work shows at the level of the full study, not this receptor alone: A later analysis reported that several top co-occurrence clusters appeared linked to parvovirus B19, influenza, CMV and Epstein-Barr virus. A group of highly shared sequence variants was considered likely to be a technical artifact of the sequencing pipeline. In a later genetic analysis, fewer N-insertions in productive TCRs were reported among donors in an Asian-associated ancestry cluster than the roughly 640-donor mean. The only immune exposure information available for the cohort was CMV serostatus. The study gave a list of about 150 TCR beta chains associated with cytomegalovirus. Specific HLA alleles were associated with 15,000 to 20,000 TCR beta sequences at a false discovery rate of 0.05 in a later analysis. In an earlier analysis of a few hundred of the donors, most TCR beta V segments were observed in productive rearrangements about 90% or about 30% of the time, broadly matching IMGT annotations. The authors suggested that the approach could potentially be generalized to other disease states and immunological phenotypes. Sequencing depth was assumed to be roughly uniform across donors in the presence/absence analyses, though that assumption may not hold. A later analysis found that TCR association rates varied across HLA loci, with DRB1 alleles showing the most associated TCRs and HLA-C alleles the fewest. In both the original and validation cohorts, the classifier was reported to diagnose cytomegalovirus status with high specificity and sensitivity. Most TCR sequences were seen in very few donors, while some public TCRs were found in many individuals. The cohort was sequenced for TCR beta chains only, and without alpha or paired-chain data the features that could be detected were limited. Because some donors lacked HLA typing at each locus, the association tests relied only on the typed subset. An association between a missense DCLRE1C variant and V-gene and J-gene trimming of TCR beta chains was found in a later genetic analysis and replicated in an independent cohort. In vitro tests confirmed that three of the cytomegalovirus-associated TCR beta chains recognize cytomegalovirus antigens. Assigning TCR associations to individual alleles was difficult when HLA alleles, especially DR and DQ, strongly co-occurred. Compared with equally common non-associated chains, HLA-associated TCR beta chains in a later analysis were more clonally expanded and had lower generation probabilities. A later analysis found that most CMV-associated TCR beta chains appeared HLA-restricted, with HLA associations seemingly driven largely by CMV exposure. A further reported finding was that TCR beta sequences accurately predicted the HLA-A and HLA-B alleles for most subjects in the first cohort. Correlated functional status among segregating V segments might be attributable to linkage disequilibrium, but an unknown experimental factor could not be ruled out. Because counts were too low, roughly 18 rarely observed V segments, including chromosome 9 orphons, were left out of the earlier analysis of about 620 of the donors.

The protocol used for the library was the immunoSEQ multiplex PCR assay. For the multiplex PCR, a mixture combining 60 forward primers for TCR Vbeta segments and 13 reverse primers for TCR Jbeta segments was used. A multiplex PCR assay on genomic DNA amplified the CDR3 region of rearranged TCR beta genes. The Illumina HiSeq System was used to sequence the amplified TCR beta libraries as 87-base-pair reads. The authors processed their data as follows. A later analysis tallied tens of millions of unique TCR beta chains across the 640 or so repertoires, and about 12 million of those chains were shared by two or more donors. A nearest-neighbor algorithm error-corrected the raw reads and collapsed the reads into unique sequences, merging closely related sequences to remove PCR and sequencing errors. V, D and J gene segments were assigned by aligning CDR3 sequences to IMGT reference sequences. For a sequence to be retained, a match of at least six nucleotides was required to both a V gene segment and a J gene segment. Rearrangements were called productive when the CDR3 lacked stop codons and stayed in frame with V and J; all others were non-productive. Following IMGT convention, CDR3 was defined as the stretch from the second conserved V-encoded cysteine to the conserved J-encoded phenylalanine. Sequences without an unambiguous match to a single V gene segment were excluded from the earlier analysis of about 640 of the donors. An earlier analysis of some 500 of the donors classified V segments as functional when productive rearrangements were above 56.7% and as segregating when the standard deviation between donors was above 5%. A statistical classification framework was developed to diagnose cytomegalovirus status using the catalog of TCR beta chain sequences. In a later analysis, TCR nucleotide sequences were compared against IMGT/GENE-DB human TR gene sequences so that V and J genes could be assigned. The TCRdist pipeline was used in a later analysis to assign CDR3 sequences and most-parsimonious VDJ recombination scenarios. In a later analysis, every TCR beta chain was defined by the combination of its CDR3 amino acid sequence and its V-gene family, and reads without a unique V-gene family were dropped. As a way to deal with suspected cross-contamination and a sequencing artifact, a later analysis dropped roughly 620 nucleotide sequences that were highly shared and had low generation probability. In a later analysis, a clonal expansion index for each public chain was calculated from normalized within-repertoire ranks of inferred template counts. A later analysis computed generation probabilities with a VDJ recombination model fitted to out-of-frame rearrangements, and checked the results against IGoR. A later analysis scored TCR-TCR, TCR-HLA and TCR-CMV co-occurrence with hypergeometric tests, applying a repertoire-size bias correction to TCR pairs. False discovery rates were estimated in a later analysis by permuting HLA or CMV assignments 20 times. In a later analysis, co-occurring TCRs were grouped with DBSCAN, and TCRdist sequence similarity was added when clustering was performed within HLA-allele-positive subsets. Co-occurrence clustering excluded repertoires with fewer than 30,000 or more than 120,000 public chains, plus five with anomalous nucleotide sharing. Not all clones reach the TCRdb copy of this immuneACCESS table, which keeps in-frame sequences only. Checked studies attribute under half of the gap to unresolved V genes and leave the rest unexplained. V, J and clone size were drawn from that table, and D and trimming were deduced from the DNA. This sample is represented by about 90,000 clones; approximately 76% of them were singletons. The ten biggest clones cover under 20% of the sample.

Note on this clone: Its antigen remains undetermined. No much larger clone exists at a distance of one base, and base qualities are not known.

In total, about 650 healthy bone marrow donors made up the cohort. At the time of sampling, every cohort member was nominally healthy, though immune exposures that went unrecorded were likely present. The donor tested CMV seropositive, placing the donor among the roughly 300 seropositive members of the cohort. A peripheral blood sample was provided by each donor, and peripheral blood mononuclear cells were used for TCR beta sequencing. The Qiagen DNeasy Blood Extraction Kit was used to extract genomic DNA from the blood cell samples. This TCR was sampled from an older woman in good health and CMV-seropositive. Sequencing was performed on PBMCs.

The CDR3 reads as follows: CASRKENTGQPQHF. The DNA reads TGTGCCAGCAGGAAAGAGAATACCGGTCAGCCCCAGCATTTT. Recombination linked TRBV27 to TRBJ1-5; no D gene call is confident. From its cysteine to its phenylalanine, the CDR3 spans 14 amino acids. Of all the DNA, just the CDR3 is kept, 42 bases in frame from base 1. CDR1 is given as MNHEY and CDR2 as SMNVEV, both from the germline V gene (reference sequence). V drops 6 bases and J drops 6 bases, leaving 15 bases in between.